This T cell receptor (beta chain) was captured by sequencing in a study of post-analysis software for immune sequencing data. About the research overall: Included courses were relapsing-remitting and secondary progressive multiple sclerosis; progressive-relapsing multiple sclerosis was also included. Notes on the study in general: F-measure co-clustering was strong for batch-matched samples. Controls had significantly higher normalized Chao1 diversity than multiple sclerosis patients.

This clonotype was observed a single time. Antigen specificity is unknown. TCR beta cDNA libraries had unique molecular identifiers. Roughly 500,000 cDNA molecules were obtained per 1 to 10 million input T cells. Via MiXCR, TCRdb re-called the PCR reads, giving one row per CDR3 protein. The sample includes 750,000 to 900,000 distinct CDR3 sequences, roughly 50% seen only once; the top ten take roughly 4.5%. Sample: blood. The receptor comes from a girl aged 10-17 years with multiple sclerosis.

The CDR3 DNA sequence: TGCAGTGCCGAAACTAGCGAGACCGGGGAGCTGTTTTTT. It is translated as CSAETSETGELFF. This rearrangement joins TRBV20-1 to TRBJ2-2; 7 nucleotides line up with TRBD2. The junction had 6 bases not matched to a gene; V was cut back by 6 bases and J by 5 bases. In germline, CDR1 is DFQATT, CDR2 SNEGSKA (reference sequence). The CDR3 covers 13 residues.